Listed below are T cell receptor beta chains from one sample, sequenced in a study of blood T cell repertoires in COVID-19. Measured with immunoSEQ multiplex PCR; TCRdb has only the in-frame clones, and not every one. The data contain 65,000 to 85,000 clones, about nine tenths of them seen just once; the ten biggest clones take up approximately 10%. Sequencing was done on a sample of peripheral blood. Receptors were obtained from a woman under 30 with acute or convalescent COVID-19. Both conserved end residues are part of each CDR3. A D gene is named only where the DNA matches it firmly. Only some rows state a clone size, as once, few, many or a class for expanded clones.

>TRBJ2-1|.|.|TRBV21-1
CASSTRPLGNEQFF
TGTGCCAGCAGCACCAGACCTCTAGGCAATGAGCAGTTCTTC
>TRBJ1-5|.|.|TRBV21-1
CASSRDYSNQPQHF
TGTGCCAGCAGCCGGGATTATAGCAATCAGCCCCAGCATTTT
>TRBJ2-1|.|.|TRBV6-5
CASRNNRGGNEQFF
TGTGCCAGCAGAAACAACAGGGGAGGAAATGAGCAGTTCTTC
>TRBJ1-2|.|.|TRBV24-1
CATSARGGYGYTF
TGTGCCACCAGTGCAAGGGGCGGCTATGGCTACACCTTC
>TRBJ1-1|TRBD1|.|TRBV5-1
CASSWTGGATEAFF
TGCGCCAGCAGCTGGACAGGGGGCGCGACTGAAGCTTTCTTT
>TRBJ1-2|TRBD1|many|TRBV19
CASSIGGQGGGYGYTF
TGTGCCAGTAGTATTGGTGGACAGGGTGGTGGCTATGGCTACACCTTC
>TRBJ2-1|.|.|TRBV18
CASSPHHRDNEQFF
TGTGCCAGCTCACCACACCACAGAGACAATGAGCAGTTCTTC
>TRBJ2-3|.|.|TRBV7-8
CASTWGTTDTQYF
TGTGCCAGCACCTGGGGCACCACAGATACGCAGTATTTT
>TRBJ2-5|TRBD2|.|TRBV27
CASKKAGGRGETQYF
TGTGCCAGCAAGAAAGCGGGGGGGCGGGGAGAGACCCAGTACTTC
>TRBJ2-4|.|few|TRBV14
CASSQDIGKNIQYF
TGTGCCAGCAGCCAAGATATCGGGAAAAACATTCAGTACTTC
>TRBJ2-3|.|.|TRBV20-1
CSASMLGAGDTQYF
TGCAGTGCTAGTATGTTGGGGGCGGGTGATACGCAGTATTTT
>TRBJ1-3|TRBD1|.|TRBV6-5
CASSDRGPGNTIYF
TGTGCCAGCAGCGACAGGGGCCCTGGAAACACCATATATTTT
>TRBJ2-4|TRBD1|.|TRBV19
CASSNQGAKNIQYF
TGTGCCAGTAGTAACCAGGGGGCAAAAAACATTCAGTACTTC
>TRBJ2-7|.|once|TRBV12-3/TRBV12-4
CASSFRGGEQYF
TGTGCCAGCAGTTTCCGGGGAGGCGAGCAGTACTTC
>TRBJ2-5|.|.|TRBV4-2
CASSQGGGEQETQYF
TGTGCCAGCAGCCAAGGCGGCGGGGAACAAGAGACCCAGTACTTC
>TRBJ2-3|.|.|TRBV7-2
CASSLSATGMGTDTQYF
TGTGCCAGCAGCTTAAGTGCTACCGGGATGGGCACAGATACGCAGTATTTT
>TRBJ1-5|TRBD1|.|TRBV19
CASSIGTGAYQPQHF
TGTGCCAGTAGTATAGGAACAGGGGCCTATCAGCCCCAGCATTTT
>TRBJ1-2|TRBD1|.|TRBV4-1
CASSQVGTVASPYGYTF
TGCGCCAGCAGCCAAGTGGGGACAGTCGCCTCTCCCTATGGCTACACCTTC
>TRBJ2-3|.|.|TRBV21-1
CASSKGGQGRPDTQYF
TGTGCCAGCAGCAAAGGGGGACAGGGGCGCCCAGATACGCAGTATTTT
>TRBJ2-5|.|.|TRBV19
CASSLRGKETQYF
TGTGCCAGTAGTCTCAGGGGCAAGGAGACCCAGTACTTC
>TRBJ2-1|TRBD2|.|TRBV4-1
CASSPGAGGLGYEQFF
TGCGCCAGCAGCCCAGGAGCGGGAGGGTTGGGATATGAGCAGTTCTTC
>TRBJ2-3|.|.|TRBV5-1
CASSLDSPDTQYF
TGCGCCAGCAGCTTGGACTCCCCAGATACGCAGTATTTT
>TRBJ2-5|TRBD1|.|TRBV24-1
CATSDPGTGKQETQYF
TGTGCCACCAGTGATCCTGGGACAGGGAAACAAGAGACCCAGTACTTC
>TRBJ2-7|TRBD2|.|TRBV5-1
CASSRGTSGREARYEQYF
TGCGCCAGCAGCCGGGGGACTAGCGGGAGGGAGGCTCGCTACGAGCAGTACTTC
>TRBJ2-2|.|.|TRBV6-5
CASSFRSTGELFF
TGTGCCAGCAGTTTTAGGAGCACCGGGGAGCTGTTTTTT
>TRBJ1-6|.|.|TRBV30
CAWSVGRVRANSPLHF
TGTGCCTGGAGTGTAGGTCGGGTCAGGGCGAATTCACCCCTCCACTTT
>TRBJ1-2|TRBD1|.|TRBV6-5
CASSLPGTGEHYGYTF
TGTGCCAGCAGTTTGCCCGGGACAGGGGAACACTATGGCTACACCTTC
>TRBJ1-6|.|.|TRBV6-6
CASSLPGRNSPLHF
TGTGCCAGCAGTCTTCCAGGGCGTAATTCACCCCTCCACTTT
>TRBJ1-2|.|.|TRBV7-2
CASSQAPQNYGYTF
TGTGCCAGCAGCCAGGCCCCTCAAAACTATGGCTACACCTTC
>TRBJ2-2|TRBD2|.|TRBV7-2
CASSTRMGGRAMGELFF
TGTGCCAGCAGCACGCGCATGGGCGGGAGGGCCATGGGGGAGCTGTTTTTT
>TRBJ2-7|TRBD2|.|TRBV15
CATSRDRRGGGEQYF
TGTGCCACCAGCAGAGATCGGCGGGGGGGAGGCGAGCAGTACTTC
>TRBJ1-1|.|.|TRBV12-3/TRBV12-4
CASSFDRNTEAFF
TGTGCCAGCAGTTTTGATAGAAACACTGAAGCTTTCTTT
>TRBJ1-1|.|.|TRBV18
CASSRHQTEAFF
TGTGCCAGCTCACGACATCAAACTGAAGCTTTCTTT
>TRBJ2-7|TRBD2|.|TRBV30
CASRTSGSYEQYF
TGTGCCTCCCGGACTAGCGGGAGCTACGAGCAGTACTTC
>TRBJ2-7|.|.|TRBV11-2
CASSLEGLAGREQYF
TGTGCCAGCAGCTTAGAGGGACTCGCCGGTCGCGAGCAGTACTTC
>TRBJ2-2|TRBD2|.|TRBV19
CASSTLLPGGDGELFF
TGTGCCAGTAGTACCCTCCTCCCGGGGGGGGACGGGGAGCTGTTTTTT
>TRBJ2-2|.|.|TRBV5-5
CASSLPTNTGELFF
TGTGCCAGCAGTTTACCTACGAACACCGGGGAGCTGTTTTTT
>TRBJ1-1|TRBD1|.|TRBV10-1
CASSESGDRGKAFF
TGCGCCAGCAGTGAGTCAGGGGACAGGGGCAAAGCTTTCTTT
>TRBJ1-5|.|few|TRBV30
CAWSTRTGRVPQHF
TGTGCCTGGAGTACGCGGACCGGCAGGGTGCCCCAGCATTTT
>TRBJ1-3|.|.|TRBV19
CASSKGIISGNTIYF
TGTGCCAGTAGTAAGGGGATTATCTCTGGAAACACCATATATTTT
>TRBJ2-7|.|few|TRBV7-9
CASSLGASYEQYF
TGTGCCAGCAGCTTAGGGGCCAGCTACGAGCAGTACTTC
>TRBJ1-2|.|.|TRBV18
CASSPRESSYGYTF
TGTGCCAGCTCACCCCGGGAGAGTTCGTATGGCTACACCTTC
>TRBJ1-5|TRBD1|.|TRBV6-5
CASSLDRGNQPQHF
TGTGCCAGCAGTCTGGACAGGGGCAATCAGCCCCAGCATTTT
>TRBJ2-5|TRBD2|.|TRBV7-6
CASSKLAGVAETQYF
TGTGCCAGCAGTAAACTAGCGGGGGTTGCGGAGACCCAGTACTTC
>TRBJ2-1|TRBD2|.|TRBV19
CASSIGLAAYNEQFF
TGTGCCAGTAGTATAGGACTAGCGGCCTACAATGAGCAGTTCTTC
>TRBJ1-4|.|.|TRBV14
CASSHSTVVREKLFF
TGTGCCAGCAGCCACTCAACAGTGGTCAGGGAAAAACTGTTTTTT
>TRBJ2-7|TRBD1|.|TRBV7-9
CASSRDSLYEQYF
TGTGCCAGCAGCCGGGACAGCCTCTACGAGCAGTACTTC
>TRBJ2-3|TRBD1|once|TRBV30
CAWWTGTGARDTQYF
TGTGCCTGGTGGACCGGGACAGGGGCAAGAGATACGCAGTATTTT
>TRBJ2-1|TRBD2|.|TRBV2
CASSEFTSGGFYNEQFF
TGTGCCAGCAGTGAATTCACTAGCGGGGGATTTTACAATGAGCAGTTCTTC
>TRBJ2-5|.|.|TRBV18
CASSQGNQETQYF
TGTGCCAGCTCACAGGGGAACCAAGAGACCCAGTACTTC
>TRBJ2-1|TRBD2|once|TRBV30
CAWSRGGLWEQFF
TGTGCCTGGAGCCGGGGGGGACTATGGGAGCAGTTCTTC
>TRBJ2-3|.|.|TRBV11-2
CASSLDRHTDTQYF
TGTGCCAGCAGCCTGGACAGACACACAGATACGCAGTATTTT
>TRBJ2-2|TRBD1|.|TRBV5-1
CASSLGHRDSNTGELFF
TGCGCCAGCAGCTTAGGGCACCGGGACAGTAACACCGGGGAGCTGTTTTTT